The 6 T cell receptor beta chains in this list originate from one sample, sequenced in a study of radiotherapy plus CTLA-4 blockade in lung cancer. Assay used: immunoSEQ multiplex PCR; TCRdb lists only in-frame clones, some missing. The data show more than 90,000 clones, more than 65% seen once. Sequenced material: peripheral blood, taken from a patient treated with radiotherapy plus ipilimumab. The receptor source for this set is a human donor with non-small cell lung cancer who had a partial response to radiotherapy plus ipilimumab.

The genes are TRBV7-2 and TRBJ2-3; 12 bases fit TRBD2. V shed 1 base and J 4 bases; nucleotides not matched to a gene: 9. The CDR3 runs to 18 residues. Germline V gene lookup returns CDR1 SGHTA and CDR2 FQGNSA. DNA of the CDR3: TGTGCCAGCAGCTTAGTAGGACTAGCGGGAAGTCGGCCAGATACGCAGTATTTT. Its protein product is CASSLVGLAGSRPDTQYF.

This chain uses TRBV10-3 with TRBJ2-2, with D hard to call. Trimming took off 2 bases at V and 1 base at J, with 5 bases between the two ends. Germline V gene data show CDR1 as ENHRY and CDR2 as SYGVKD. The length of the CDR3 is 14 residues. For the CDR3, the DNA is TGTGCCATCAGTGAGACGGTGAACACCGGGGAGCTGTTTTTT. Its translation is CAISETVNTGELFF.

The J gene is TRBJ2-1, the V gene TRBV11-1; possibly TRBD2 for D (5 bases). The CDR3 is 13 amino acids. Between the trimmed V and J ends, which lost 5 bases and 6 bases, there was a span of 11 bases. CDR1 and CDR2 (germline): SGHAT, FQDESV (reference sequence). The CDR3 nucleotides are TGTGCCAGCAGCCTATTCAGCGGCAATGAGCAGTTCTTC. It codes for CASSLFSGNEQFF. The full variable domain, with the rest looked up from reference TRBV11-1 and TRBJ2-1, is EAEVAQSPRYKITEKSQAVAFWCDPISGHATLYWYRQILGQGPELLVQFQDESVVDDSQLPKDRFSAERLKGVDSTLKIQPAELGDSAMYLCASSLFSGNEQFFGPGTRLTVL.

The chain recombines TRBV2 with TRBJ1-6, with 7 bases lining up with TRBD1. Germline CDR1 is SNHLY and CDR2 is FYNNEI. This CDR3 comprises 13 residues. Germline trimming cut 4 bases from V and 13 bases from J; bases unmatched to any gene: 7. CDR3 bases: TGTGCCAGCAGTGTACAGGGGCGAGAGCCCCTCCACTTT. Its protein product is CASSVQGREPLHF.

This chain uses TRBV28 with TRBJ2-5; TRBD2 aligns across 9 bases. The CDR3 runs to 14 residues. J lost 5 bases, V lost 2 bases, and 3 bases had no gene match. CDR1 and CDR2 (germline): MDHEN, SYDVKM. CDR3 DNA: TGTGCCAGCAGTTTAGCGGGGGGGGGTGAGACCCAGTACTTC. Its translation is CASSLAGGGETQYF.

The rearrangement links TRBV29-1 to TRBJ2-1, with 10 nucleotides matching TRBD2. After removal of 6 bases from V and 4 bases from J, the junction contained 9 bases not matched to a gene. The CDR3 contains 15 residues. The germline V gene encodes CDR1 SQVTM and CDR2 ANQGSEA. The CDR3 region has the DNA TGCAGCGTCGTATATAGCGGGAGGCGATACAATGAGCAGTTCTTC. Protein product: CSVVYSGRRYNEQFF.